The 2 T cell receptor beta chains presented below share a single source sample, sequenced in a study of cytomegalovirus exposure and HLA in healthy donors. A multiplex PCR was run with 60 Vbeta primers and 13 Jbeta primers. Only in-frame clones appear in the TCRdb table, and some are missing; sequencing was by immunoSEQ multiplex PCR. In the table there are about 200,000 clones, roughly four fifths of which are singletons. The sample was PBMCs. All receptors derive from a woman in her thirties or forties in good health and CMV-seronegative.

There are a few counts of this clone. V usage is TRBV5-8 and J usage is TRBJ2-7; TRBD2 agrees at 8 bases. V was pared by 1 base and J by 10 bases, with 4 bases of the junction left unmatched. Germline CDR1 reads SGHTS; CDR2 reads YDEGEE. This CDR3 comprises 12 residues. The CDR3 nucleotides read TGTGCCAGCAGCTTGAGCGGGGGACCACAGTACTTC. This sequence encodes CASSLSGGPQYF.

The chain employs TRBV10-3 and TRBJ1-1; D unresolved. The CDR3 loop spans 11 amino acids. The germline V and J ends were trimmed by 6 bases and 2 bases, with 4 bases remaining between them. The germline gives CDR1 ENHRY, CDR2 SYGVKD. This CDR3 reads CAIRLNTEAFF. DNA of the CDR3: TGTGCCATCAGGCTAAACACTGAAGCTTTCTTT.